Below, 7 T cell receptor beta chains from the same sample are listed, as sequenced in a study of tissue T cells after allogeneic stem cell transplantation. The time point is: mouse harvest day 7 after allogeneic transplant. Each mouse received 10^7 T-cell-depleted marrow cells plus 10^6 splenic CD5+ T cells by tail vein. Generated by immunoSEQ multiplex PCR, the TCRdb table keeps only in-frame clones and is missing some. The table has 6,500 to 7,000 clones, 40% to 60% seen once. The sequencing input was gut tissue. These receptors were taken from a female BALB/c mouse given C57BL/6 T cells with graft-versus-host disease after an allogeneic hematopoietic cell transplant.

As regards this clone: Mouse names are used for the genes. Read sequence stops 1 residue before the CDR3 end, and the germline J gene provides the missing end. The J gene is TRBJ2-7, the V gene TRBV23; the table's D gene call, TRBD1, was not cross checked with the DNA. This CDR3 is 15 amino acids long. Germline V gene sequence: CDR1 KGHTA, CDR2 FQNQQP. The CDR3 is CSSSQRTGSSYEQYF. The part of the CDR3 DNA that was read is TGCTCCAGCAGTCAACGGACAGGAAGCTCCTATGAACAGTAC.

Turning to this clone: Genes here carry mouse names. CDR3 residues: CASSPHRGNTEVFF. CDR3 DNA (partial): TGTGCTAGCAGTCCCCACAGGGGAAACACAGAAGTCTTC. The chain has TRBV29 and TRBJ1-1, with 7 nucleotides matching TRBD1. The CDR3 extends 1 residue past the end of the read, so its final part is completed from the germline J gene. Losses at the gene ends were 5 bases for V and 1 base for J; bases not matched to a gene: 4. This CDR3 is 14 amino acids long. Germline-derived CDR1 and CDR2 are MSHET and SYDVDS.

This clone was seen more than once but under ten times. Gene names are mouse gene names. The CDR3 bases that were read are TGCTCCAGCAGACGGACAGCAAACACAGAAGTCTTC. It encodes CSSRRTANTEVF. The whole CDR3 sequence reads CSSRRTANTEVFF. J is TRBJ1-1 and V is TRBV23; the D call in the table, TRBD1, was not verified against the DNA. The CDR3 end is not reached by the read, which stops 1 residue before it; the germline J gene fills it in. Germline lookup yields CDR1 KGHTA and CDR2 FQNQQP. CDR3 length: 13 residues.

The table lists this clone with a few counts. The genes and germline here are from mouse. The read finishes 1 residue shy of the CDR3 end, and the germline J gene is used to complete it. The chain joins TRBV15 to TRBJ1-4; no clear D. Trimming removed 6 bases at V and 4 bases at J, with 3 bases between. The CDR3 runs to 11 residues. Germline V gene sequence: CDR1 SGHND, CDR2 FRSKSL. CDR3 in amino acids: CASRDNERLFF. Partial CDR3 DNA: TGTGCCAGCAGAGACAACGAAAGATTATTT.

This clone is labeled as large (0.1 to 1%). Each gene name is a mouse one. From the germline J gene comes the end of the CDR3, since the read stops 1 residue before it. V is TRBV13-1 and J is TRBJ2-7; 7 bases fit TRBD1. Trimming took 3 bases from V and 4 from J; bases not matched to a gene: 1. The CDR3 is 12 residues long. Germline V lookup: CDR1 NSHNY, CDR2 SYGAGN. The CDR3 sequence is CASSGQGYEQYF. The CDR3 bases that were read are TGTGCCAGCAGTGGACAGGGTTATGAACAGTAC.

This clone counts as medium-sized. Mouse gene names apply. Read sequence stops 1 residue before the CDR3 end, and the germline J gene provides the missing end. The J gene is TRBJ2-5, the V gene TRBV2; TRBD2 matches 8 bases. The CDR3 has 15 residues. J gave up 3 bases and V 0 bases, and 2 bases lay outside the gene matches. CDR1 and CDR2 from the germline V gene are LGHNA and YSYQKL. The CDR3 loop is CASSQEMGGQDTQYF. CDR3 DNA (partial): TGTGCCAGCAGCCAAGAGATGGGGGGGCAAGACACCCAGTAC.

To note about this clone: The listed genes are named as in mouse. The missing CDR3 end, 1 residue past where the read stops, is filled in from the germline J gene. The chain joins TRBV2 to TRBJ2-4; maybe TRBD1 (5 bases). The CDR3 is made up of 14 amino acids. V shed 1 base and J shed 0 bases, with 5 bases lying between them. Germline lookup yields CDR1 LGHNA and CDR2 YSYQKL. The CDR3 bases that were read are TGTGCCAGCAGCCAAGGACAGAGTCAAAACACCTTGTAC. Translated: CASSQGQSQNTLY. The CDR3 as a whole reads CASSQGQSQNTLYF.